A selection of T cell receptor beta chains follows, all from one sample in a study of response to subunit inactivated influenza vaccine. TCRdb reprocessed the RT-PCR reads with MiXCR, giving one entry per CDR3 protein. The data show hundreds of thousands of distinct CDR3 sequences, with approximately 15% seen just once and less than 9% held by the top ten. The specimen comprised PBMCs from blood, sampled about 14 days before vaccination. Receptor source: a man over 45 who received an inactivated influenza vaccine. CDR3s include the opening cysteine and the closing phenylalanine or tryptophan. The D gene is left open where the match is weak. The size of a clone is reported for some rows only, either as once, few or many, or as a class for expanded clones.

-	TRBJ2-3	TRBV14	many	CASSLLWSTQGPDTQYF	TGTGCCAGCAGCCTACTTTGGAGCACCCAGGGGCCAGATACGCAGTATTTT
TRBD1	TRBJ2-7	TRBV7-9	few	CASSFGTGPEQYF	TGTGCCAGCAGCTTTGGGACAGGGCCCGAGCAGTACTTC
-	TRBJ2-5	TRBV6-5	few	CASSYSHASPETQYF	TGTGCCAGCAGTTACTCACACGCAAGCCCGGAGACCCAGTACTTC
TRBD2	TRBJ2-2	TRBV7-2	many	CASRGLAGALTGELFF	TGTGCCAGCAGGGGACTAGCGGGAGCGCTCACCGGGGAGCTGTTTTTT
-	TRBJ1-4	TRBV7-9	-	CASSFGAREEKLFF	TGTGCCAGCAGCTTTGGGGCAAGGGAAGAAAAACTGTTTTTT
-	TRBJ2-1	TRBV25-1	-	CASSEQRLPYNEQFF	TGTGCCAGCAGTGAACAACGTCTACCCTACAATGAGCAGTTCTTC
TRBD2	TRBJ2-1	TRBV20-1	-	CSARGGRGYNEQFF	TGCAGTGCTAGAGGCGGGAGAGGGTACAATGAGCAGTTCTTC
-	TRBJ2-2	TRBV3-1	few	CASSQERVKTTGELFF	TGTGCCAGCAGCCAAGAGAGGGTAAAGACCACCGGGGAGCTGTTTTTT
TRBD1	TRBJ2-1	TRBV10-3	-	CAISPGQGAQGSYNEQFF	TGTGCCATCAGCCCGGGACAGGGGGCGCAAGGATCCTACAATGAGCAGTTCTTC
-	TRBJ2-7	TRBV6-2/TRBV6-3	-	CASSSPPNSYEQYF	TGTGCCAGCAGTTCTCCACCGAACTCCTACGAGCAGTACTTC
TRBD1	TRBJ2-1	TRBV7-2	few	CASRIQGFEQFF	TGTGCCAGCAGGATACAGGGGTTTGAGCAGTTCTTC
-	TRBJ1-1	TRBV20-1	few	CSARSRARGTEAFF	TGCAGTGCGAGAAGCCGGGCTCGTGGCACTGAAGCTTTCTTT